The sequence of this TCR beta chain was determined in a study of identical twins. TCRdb redid the calling of the 5' RACE reads with MiXCR, one entry per CDR3 protein. The table includes around 1.7 million distinct CDR3 sequences, about 31% detected once. This receptor was identified in a newborn girl in good health. Specimen: cord blood.

The CDR3 bases are TGTGCCAGCAGCCTGACTAGCGGGGTGACAGCCTACGAGCAGTACTTC. Translation: CASSLTSGVTAYEQYF. The chain joins TRBV14 to TRBJ2-7, with 11 bases aligning to TRBD2. Trimming at V came to 4 bases and at J to 2 bases, leaving 7 bases not matched to a gene. Germline V gene lookup returns CDR1 SGHDN and CDR2 FVKESK. This CDR3 has 16 residues.